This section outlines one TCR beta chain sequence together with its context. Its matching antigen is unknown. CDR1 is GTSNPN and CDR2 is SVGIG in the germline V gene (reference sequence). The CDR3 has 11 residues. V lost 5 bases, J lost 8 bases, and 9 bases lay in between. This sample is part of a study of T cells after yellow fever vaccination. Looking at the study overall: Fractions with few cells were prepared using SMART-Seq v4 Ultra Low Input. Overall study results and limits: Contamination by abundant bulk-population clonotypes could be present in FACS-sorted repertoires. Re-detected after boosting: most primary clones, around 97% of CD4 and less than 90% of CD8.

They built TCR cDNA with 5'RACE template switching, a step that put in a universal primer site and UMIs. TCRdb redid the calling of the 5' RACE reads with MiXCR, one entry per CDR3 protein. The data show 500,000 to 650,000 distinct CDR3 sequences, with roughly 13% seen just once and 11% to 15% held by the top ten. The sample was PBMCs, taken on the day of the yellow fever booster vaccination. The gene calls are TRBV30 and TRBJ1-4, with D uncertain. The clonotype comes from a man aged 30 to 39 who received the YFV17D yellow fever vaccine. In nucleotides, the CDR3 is TGTGCCTGGGGAAGGATCGAAAAACTGTTTTTT. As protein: CAWGRIEKLFF.